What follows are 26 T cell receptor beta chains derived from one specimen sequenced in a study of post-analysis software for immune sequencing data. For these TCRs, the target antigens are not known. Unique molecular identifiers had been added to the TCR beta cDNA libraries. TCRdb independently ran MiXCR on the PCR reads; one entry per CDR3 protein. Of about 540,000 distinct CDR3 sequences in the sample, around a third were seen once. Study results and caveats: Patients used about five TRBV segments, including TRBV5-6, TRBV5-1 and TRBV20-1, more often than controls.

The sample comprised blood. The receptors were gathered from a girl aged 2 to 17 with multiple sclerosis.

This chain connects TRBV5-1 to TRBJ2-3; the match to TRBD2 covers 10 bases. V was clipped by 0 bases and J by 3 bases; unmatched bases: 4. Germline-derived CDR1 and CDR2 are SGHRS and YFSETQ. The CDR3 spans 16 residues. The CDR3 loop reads CASSLESGGGTDTQYF. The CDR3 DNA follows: TGCGCCAGCAGCTTGGAAAGCGGGGGGGGGACAGATACGCAGTATTTT.

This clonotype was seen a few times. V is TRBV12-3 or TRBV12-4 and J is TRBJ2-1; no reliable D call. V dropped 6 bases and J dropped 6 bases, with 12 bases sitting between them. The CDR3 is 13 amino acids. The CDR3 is CASSTLQINEQFF. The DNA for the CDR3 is TGTGCCAGCAGCACCCTTCAAATCAATGAGCAGTTCTTC.

CDR3 sequence reads: CASSASHRGTNYGYTF. CDR3 bases: TGTGCCAGCAGTGCTTCCCACAGGGGGACGAACTATGGCTACACCTTC. V usage is TRBV6-1 and J usage is TRBJ1-2; TRBD1 aligns across 8 bases. Trimming cost V 4 bases and J 2 bases; bases outside gene matches: 9. The CDR3 has 16 residues. The V gene's germline CDR1 is MNHNS and CDR2 SASEGT.

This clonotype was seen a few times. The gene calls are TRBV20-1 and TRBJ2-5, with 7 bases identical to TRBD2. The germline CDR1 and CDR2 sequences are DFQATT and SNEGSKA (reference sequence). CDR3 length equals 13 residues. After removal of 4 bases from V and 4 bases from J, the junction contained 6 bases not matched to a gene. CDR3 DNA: TGCAGTGCTAACGAGGCGGGAGTAGAGACCCAGTACTTC. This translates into CSANEAGVETQYF.

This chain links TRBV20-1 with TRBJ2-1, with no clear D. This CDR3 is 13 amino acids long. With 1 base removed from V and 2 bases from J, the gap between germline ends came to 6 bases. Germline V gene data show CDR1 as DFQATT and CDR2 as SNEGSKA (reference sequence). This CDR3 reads CSARVGTYNEQFF. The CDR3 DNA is TGCAGTGCTAGAGTTGGGACCTACAATGAGCAGTTCTTC.

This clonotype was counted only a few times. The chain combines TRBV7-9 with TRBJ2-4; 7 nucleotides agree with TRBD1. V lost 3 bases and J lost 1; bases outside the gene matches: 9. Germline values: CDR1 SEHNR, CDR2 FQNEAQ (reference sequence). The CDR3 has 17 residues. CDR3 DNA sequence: TGTGCCAGCAGCTTTACAGGGGCGAGGCATGCCAAAAACATTCAGTACTTC. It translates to CASSFTGARHAKNIQYF.

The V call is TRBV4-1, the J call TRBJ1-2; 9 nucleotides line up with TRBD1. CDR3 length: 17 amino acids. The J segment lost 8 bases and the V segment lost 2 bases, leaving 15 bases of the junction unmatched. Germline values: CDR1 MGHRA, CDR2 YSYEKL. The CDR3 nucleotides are TGCGCCAGCAGCCAACCCCTGACTGGGACAGGGCAGGAGGGCTACACCTTC. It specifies CASSQPLTGTGQEGYTF.

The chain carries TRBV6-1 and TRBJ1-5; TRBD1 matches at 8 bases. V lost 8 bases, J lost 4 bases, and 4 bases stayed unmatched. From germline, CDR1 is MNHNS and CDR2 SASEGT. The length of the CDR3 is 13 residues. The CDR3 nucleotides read TGTGCCAGCGACAGACAGGGGAATCAGCCCCAGCATTTT. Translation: CASDRQGNQPQHF.

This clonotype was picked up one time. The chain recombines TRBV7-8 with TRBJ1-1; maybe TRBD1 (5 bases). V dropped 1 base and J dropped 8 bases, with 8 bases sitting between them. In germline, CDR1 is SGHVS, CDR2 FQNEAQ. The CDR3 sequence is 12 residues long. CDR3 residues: CASSLVGQEAFF. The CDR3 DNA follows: TGTGCCAGCAGCTTAGTCGGACAAGAAGCTTTCTTT.

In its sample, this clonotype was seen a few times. The CDR3 nucleotides read TGCGCCAGCAGCCAGGGGACAGGGGGTTCGGAGTCTGAAGCTTTCTTT. Protein product: CASSQGTGGSESEAFF. This rearrangement joins TRBV4-1 to TRBJ1-1, with 11 bases that match TRBD1. J lost 6 bases, V lost 3 bases, and 9 bases had no gene match. The CDR3 sequence is 16 residues long. Germline V CDR1 and CDR2: MGHRA, YSYEKL.

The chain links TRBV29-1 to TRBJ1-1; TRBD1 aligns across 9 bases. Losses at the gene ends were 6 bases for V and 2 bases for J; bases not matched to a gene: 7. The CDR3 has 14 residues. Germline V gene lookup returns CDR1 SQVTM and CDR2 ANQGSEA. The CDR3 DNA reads TGCAGCGTCACACACAGGGGGCTCAACACTGAAGCTTTCTTT. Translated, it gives CSVTHRGLNTEAFF.

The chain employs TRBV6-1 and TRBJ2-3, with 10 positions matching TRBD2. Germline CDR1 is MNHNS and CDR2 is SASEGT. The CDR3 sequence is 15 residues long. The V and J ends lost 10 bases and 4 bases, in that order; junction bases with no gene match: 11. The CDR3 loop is CATHSGLAASDTQYF. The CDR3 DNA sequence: TGTGCCACGCATTCAGGACTAGCGGCCTCAGATACGCAGTATTTT.

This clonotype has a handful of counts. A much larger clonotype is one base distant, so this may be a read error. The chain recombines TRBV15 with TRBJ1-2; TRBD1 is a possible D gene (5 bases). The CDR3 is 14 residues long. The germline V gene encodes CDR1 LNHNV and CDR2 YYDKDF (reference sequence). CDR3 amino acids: CATSRDRGPYDYTF. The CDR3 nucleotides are TGTGCCACCAGCAGAGATCGGGGACCCTATGACTACACCTTC.

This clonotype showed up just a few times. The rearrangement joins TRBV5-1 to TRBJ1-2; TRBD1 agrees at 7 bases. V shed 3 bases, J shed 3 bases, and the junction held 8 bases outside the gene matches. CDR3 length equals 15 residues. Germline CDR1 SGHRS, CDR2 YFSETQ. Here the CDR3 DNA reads TGCGCCAGCAGCTCCGTGACAGGGATCGACTATGGCTACACCTTC. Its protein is CASSSVTGIDYGYTF.

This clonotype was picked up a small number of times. CDR3 sequence: CASSDEGYEQYF. The DNA of the CDR3 is TGTGCCAGCAGTGATGAGGGCTACGAGCAGTACTTC. The rearrangement joins TRBV25-1 to TRBJ2-7, with D perhaps matching TRBD2 (5 bases). Germline lookup yields CDR1 MGHDK and CDR2 SYGVNS. V was clipped by 3 bases and J by 3 bases, with 6 bases between them. The CDR3 covers 12 residues.

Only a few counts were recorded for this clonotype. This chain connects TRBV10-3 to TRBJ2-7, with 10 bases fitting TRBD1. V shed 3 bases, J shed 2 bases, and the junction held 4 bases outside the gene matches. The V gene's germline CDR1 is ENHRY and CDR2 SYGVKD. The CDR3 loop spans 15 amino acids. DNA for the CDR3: TGTGCCATCAGTGAAGGACAGGGGGATCCCTACGAGCAGTACTTC. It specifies CAISEGQGDPYEQYF.

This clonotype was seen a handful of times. CDR3 sequence: CASRLQGTGTEAFF. The CDR3 nucleotides read TGTGCCAGCAGGCTACAGGGTACAGGCACTGAAGCTTTCTTT. J is TRBJ1-1 and V is TRBV27, with a weak D call TRBD1 (6 bases). The CDR3 loop spans 14 amino acids. The germline V gene has CDR1 MNHEY and CDR2 SMNVEV (reference sequence). The ends were cut back, 6 bases at V and 4 bases at J, with 15 bases in the middle.

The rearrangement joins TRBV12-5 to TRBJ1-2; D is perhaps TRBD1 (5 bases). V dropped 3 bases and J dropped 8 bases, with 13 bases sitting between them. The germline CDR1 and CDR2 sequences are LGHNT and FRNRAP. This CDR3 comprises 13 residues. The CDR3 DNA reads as TGTGCTAGTGGTTTTCGGGGACTGGGCGGCTACACCTTC. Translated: CASGFRGLGGYTF.

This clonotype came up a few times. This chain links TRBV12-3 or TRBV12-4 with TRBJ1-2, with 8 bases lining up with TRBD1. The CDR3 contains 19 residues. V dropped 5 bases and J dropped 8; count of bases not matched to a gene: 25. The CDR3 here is CASSPIAGRTGWAISGYTF. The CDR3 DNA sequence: TGTGCCAGCAGTCCGATCGCGGGAAGGACAGGGTGGGCTATATCAGGCTACACCTTC.

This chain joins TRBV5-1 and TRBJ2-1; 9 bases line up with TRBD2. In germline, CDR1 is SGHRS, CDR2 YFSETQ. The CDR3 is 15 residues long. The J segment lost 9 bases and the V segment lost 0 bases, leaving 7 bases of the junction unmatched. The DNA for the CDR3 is TGCGCCAGCAGCTTGGTGGCTAGCGGGGAGTTTGAGCAGTTCTTC. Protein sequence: CASSLVASGEFEQFF.

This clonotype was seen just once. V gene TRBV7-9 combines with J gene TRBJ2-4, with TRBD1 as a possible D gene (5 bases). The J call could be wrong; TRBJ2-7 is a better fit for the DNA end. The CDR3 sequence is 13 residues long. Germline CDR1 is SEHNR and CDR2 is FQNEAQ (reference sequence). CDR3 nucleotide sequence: TGTGCCAGCACTGACAGCCTGGCACGCGAGCAGTACTTC. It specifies CASTDSLAREQYF.

DNA of the CDR3: TGCAGTGCTTTACACCATTCCGTGGTGCAGTACTTC. It yields the protein CSALHHSVVQYF. The genes are TRBV20-1 and TRBJ2-7; D is undetermined. The ends were cut back, 5 bases at V and 9 bases at J, with 17 bases in the middle. This CDR3 region has 12 residues. Looked up from germline, CDR1 is DFQATT and CDR2 is SNEGSKA (reference sequence).

The CDR3 sequence is CASSDSPGRENYGYTF. CDR3 in DNA: TGTGCCAGCAGTGACTCGCCTGGGAGGGAGAACTATGGCTACACCTTC. The chain couples TRBV6-4 to TRBJ1-2; no reliable D call. The V gene's germline CDR1 is MRHNA and CDR2 SNTAGT. The CDR3 sequence is 16 residues long. V lost 0 bases to trimming and J lost 2 bases, with 13 bases between them.

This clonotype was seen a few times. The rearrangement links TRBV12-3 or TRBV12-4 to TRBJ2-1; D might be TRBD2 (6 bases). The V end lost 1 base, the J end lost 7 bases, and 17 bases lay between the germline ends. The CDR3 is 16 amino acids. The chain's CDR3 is CASSLGLAGKENEQFF. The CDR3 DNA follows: TGTGCCAGCAGTTTAGGGTTGGCGGGGAAGGAAAATGAGCAGTTCTTC.

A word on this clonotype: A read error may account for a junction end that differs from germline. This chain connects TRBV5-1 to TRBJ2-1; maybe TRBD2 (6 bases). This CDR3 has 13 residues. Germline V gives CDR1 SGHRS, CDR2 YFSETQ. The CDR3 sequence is CANSLGGEDEQFF. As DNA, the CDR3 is TGCGCCAACAGCCTTGGCGGGGAGGATGAGCAGTTCTTC.

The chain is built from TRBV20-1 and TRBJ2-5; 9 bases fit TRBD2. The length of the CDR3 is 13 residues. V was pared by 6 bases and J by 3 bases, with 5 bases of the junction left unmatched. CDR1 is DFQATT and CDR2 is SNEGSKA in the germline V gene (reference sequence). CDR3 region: CSARLAEKETQYF. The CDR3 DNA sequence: TGCAGTGCCAGACTAGCGGAGAAAGAGACCCAGTACTTC.